This T cell receptor beta chain stems from a study of blood T cell repertoires in COVID-19. V shed 0 bases and J shed 7 bases, with 4 bases lying between them. The CDR3 is made up of 12 amino acids. In germline, CDR1 is MNHEY, CDR2 SMNVEV (reference sequence). Only in-frame clones appear in the TCRdb table, and some are missing; sequencing was by immunoSEQ multiplex PCR. This sample has approximately 200,000 clones, with approximately 85% found just once. The sample comprised peripheral blood. The chain uses TRBV27 and TRBJ2-1; D is uncertain. The TCR comes from a man between 60 and 75 years old with acute or convalescent COVID-19. CDR3 coding DNA: TGTGCCAGCAGTTTATCCCAGAATGAGCAGTTCTTC. The encoded protein is CASSLSQNEQFF.